These 4 T cell receptor beta chains originate from one sample sequenced in a study of blood T cell repertoires in COVID-19. Data came from immunoSEQ multiplex PCR; TCRdb stores just in-frame clones and leaves some out. The sample records a few hundred thousand clones, approximately 88% being singletons. The source material was peripheral blood. All receptors come from a woman aged 25 to 39 with COVID-19, enrolled during active disease.

The CDR3 spells CASSQGIYEQFF. The CDR3 nucleotides read TGTGCCAGCAGCCAGGGTATCTATGAGCAGTTCTTC. The V and J genes are TRBV7-2 and TRBJ2-1; D perhaps matches TRBD1 (5 bases). The CDR3 is made up of 12 amino acids. The ends were cut back, 5 bases at V and 8 bases at J, with 10 bases in the middle. In germline, CDR1 is SGHTA, CDR2 FQGNSA.

This clone was counted only a few times. The chain recombines TRBV4-1 with TRBJ2-7; TRBD2 might be the D (6 bases). The CDR3 has 15 amino acids. V lost 0 bases, J lost 4 bases, and 13 bases lay in between. CDR1 is MGHRA and CDR2 is YSYEKL in the germline V gene. The CDR3 DNA is TGCGCCAGCAGCCAAGAGCCAGGGAGGTGGTACGAGCAGTACTTC. It specifies CASSQEPGRWYEQYF.

The rearrangement uses TRBV25-1 and TRBJ1-2, with 8 bases aligning to TRBD1. The germline V gene encodes CDR1 MGHDK and CDR2 SYGVNS. This CDR3 region has 14 residues. V trimming: 5 bases; J trimming: 5 bases; junction bases outside the gene matches: 7. Here the CDR3 reads CASSKSGTGYGYTF. The CDR3 DNA reads as TGTGCCAGCAGTAAGTCCGGGACAGGATATGGCTACACCTTC.

The V call is TRBV5-8, the J call TRBJ1-3, with 8 bases lining up with TRBD1. Trimming at V came to 3 bases and at J to 4 bases, leaving 12 bases not matched to a gene. Germline CDR1 and CDR2: SGHTS and YDEGEE. The CDR3 runs to 17 residues. Here the CDR3 reads CASSSRRQGIWGNTIYF. CDR3 DNA: TGTGCCAGCAGCTCGCGTCGACAGGGGATTTGGGGAAACACCATATATTTT.